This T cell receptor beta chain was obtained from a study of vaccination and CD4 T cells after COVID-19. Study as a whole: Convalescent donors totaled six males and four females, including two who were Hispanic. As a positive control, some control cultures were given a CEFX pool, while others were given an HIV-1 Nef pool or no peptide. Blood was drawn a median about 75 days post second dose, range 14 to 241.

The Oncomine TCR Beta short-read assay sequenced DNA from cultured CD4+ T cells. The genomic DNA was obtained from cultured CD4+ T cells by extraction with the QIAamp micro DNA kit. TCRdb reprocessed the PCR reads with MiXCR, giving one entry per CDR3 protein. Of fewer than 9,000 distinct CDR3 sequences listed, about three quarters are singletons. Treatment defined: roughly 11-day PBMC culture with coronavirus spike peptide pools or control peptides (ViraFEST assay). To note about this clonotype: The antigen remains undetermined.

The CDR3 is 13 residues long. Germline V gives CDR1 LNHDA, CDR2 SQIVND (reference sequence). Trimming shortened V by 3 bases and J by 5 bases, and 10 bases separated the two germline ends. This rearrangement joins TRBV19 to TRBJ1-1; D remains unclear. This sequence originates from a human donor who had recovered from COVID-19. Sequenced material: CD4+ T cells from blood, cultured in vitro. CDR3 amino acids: CASSMYRGTEAFF. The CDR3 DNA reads TGTGCCAGTAGTATGTATAGAGGGACTGAAGCTTTCTTT.